This T cell receptor (beta chain) was identified in a study of circulating and synovial CD4+ cells in juvenile arthritis. V lost 5 bases and J lost 5; bases outside the gene matches: 7. The CDR3 covers 15 residues. Looked up from germline, CDR1 is LNHNV and CDR2 is YYDKDF (reference sequence). Measured with immunoSEQ multiplex PCR; TCRdb has only the in-frame clones, and not every one. Of tens of thousands of clones listed, 90% to 95% are singletons. Material: CD4+ T cells from blood. This rearrangement joins TRBV15 to TRBJ2-1; 9 nucleotides agree with TRBD1. This clonotype originated in a human donor with juvenile idiopathic arthritis. The chain's CDR3 is CATSPQGAGNNEQFF. The DNA for the CDR3 is TGTGCCACCAGCCCACAGGGGGCAGGTAACAATGAGCAGTTCTTC.